A selection of T cell receptor beta chains follows, all from one sample in a study of CD8 T cells in Susac syndrome. TCRdb reprocessed the immunoSEQ multiplex PCR reads via MiXCR and lists one record per CDR3 protein. The table lists 160,000 or so distinct CDR3 sequences, about 95% of them singletons. Sequenced input: CD8+ T cells from PBMCs. These receptors were collected from a human donor with multiple sclerosis. CDR3s include the opening cysteine and the closing phenylalanine or tryptophan.

j_gene: TRBJ2-5; len: 16; v_gene: TRBV7-4; CDR3aa: CASSPSPGGLQETQYF
j_gene: TRBJ2-1; len: 16; v_gene: TRBV2; CDR3aa: CASRATQGRRYNEQFF
j_gene: TRBJ2-3; len: 18; v_gene: TRBV13; CDR3aa: CASSPTTSRPPSLGTQYF
j_gene: TRBJ2-5; len: 13; v_gene: TRBV14; CDR3aa: CASSPGLAWAQYF
j_gene: TRBJ2-2; len: 13; v_gene: TRBV6-5; CDR3aa: CASSYRYTGELFF
j_gene: TRBJ2-1; len: 15; v_gene: TRBV2; CDR3aa: CASSDFAGGYNEQFF
j_gene: TRBJ2-7; len: 14; v_gene: TRBV28; CDR3aa: CASSPGMTLYEQYF
j_gene: TRBJ1-2; len: 13; v_gene: TRBV20-1; CDR3aa: CSATDAQSYGYTF
j_gene: TRBJ2-1; len: 15; v_gene: TRBV6-5; CDR3aa: CASSYSGTDYNEQFF
j_gene: TRBJ2-3; len: 16; v_gene: TRBV29-1; CDR3aa: CSVDGLAGGFTDTQYF
j_gene: TRBJ2-3; len: 14; v_gene: TRBV12-3/TRBV12-4; CDR3aa: CASRGGRGGDTQYF
j_gene: TRBJ2-6; len: 16; v_gene: TRBV5-6; CDR3aa: CASSAGQPSGANVLTF
j_gene: TRBJ2-7; len: 12; v_gene: TRBV28; CDR3aa: CASSFGPYEQYF
j_gene: TRBJ1-5; len: 15; v_gene: TRBV15; CDR3aa: CATSGGTDSNQPQHF
j_gene: TRBJ2-7; len: 16; v_gene: TRBV28; CDR3aa: CASSFLDLRGNYEQYF
j_gene: TRBJ2-3; len: 14; v_gene: TRBV20-1; CDR3aa: CSARGAGSTDTQYF
j_gene: TRBJ1-2; len: 11; v_gene: TRBV27; CDR3aa: CASGQHYGYTF
j_gene: TRBJ1-2; len: 15; v_gene: TRBV2; CDR3aa: CASSEAPTGGYGYTF
j_gene: TRBJ2-7; len: 18; v_gene: TRBV14; CDR3aa: CASSQDHRSGGLTYEQYF
j_gene: TRBJ1-5; len: 10; v_gene: TRBV9; CDR3aa: CASGDQPQHF
j_gene: TRBJ2-3; len: 11; v_gene: TRBV30; CDR3aa: CAWTDRDTQYF
j_gene: TRBJ2-1; len: 17; v_gene: TRBV11-2; CDR3aa: CASSLTSPRSSYNEQFF
j_gene: TRBJ1-6; len: 14; v_gene: TRBV5-6; CDR3aa: CASSPLKGYSPLHF
j_gene: TRBJ2-7; len: 12; v_gene: TRBV29-1; CDR3aa: CSAGAGEYEQYF
j_gene: TRBJ2-5; len: 16; v_gene: TRBV5-1; CDR3aa: CASKPRDARRGETQYF
j_gene: TRBJ2-7; len: 18; v_gene: TRBV20-1; CDR3aa: CSARGLGQKSTRVDEQYF
j_gene: TRBJ2-3; len: 13; v_gene: TRBV24-1; CDR3aa: CATSDPTTDTQYF
j_gene: TRBJ1-1; len: 17; v_gene: TRBV5-1; CDR3aa: CASSWTPSGATGTEAFF
j_gene: TRBJ1-5; len: 13; v_gene: TRBV30; CDR3aa: CAWRQGASQPQHF